This TCR beta chain was documented in a study of cytotoxic CD8 clonotypes in ibrutinib-treated CLL. Study in general: With a range of 6 to 36, the median treatment time before response samples were taken was more than nine months. Study conclusions and caveats: Age-matched healthy donor levels were exceeded by baseline clonality, which tracked circulating CD8+ T-cell counts. Public clonotypes occurred uncommonly; on treatment, they contracted or remained stable.

Deep sequencing aimed at 1 in 200,000 to 1 in 1 million T cells' resolution. Generated by immunoSEQ multiplex PCR, the TCRdb table keeps only in-frame clones and is missing some. The sample yields about 84,000 clones, roughly 84% seen once. To note about this clone: Antigen specificity is unknown.

V was cut by 1 base and J by 6 bases, with 15 bases left in between. Germline CDR1 is SGHTA and CDR2 is FQGNSA. The CDR3 spans 15 residues. This sequence joins TRBV7-2 and TRBJ1-2, with D maybe TRBD1 (6 bases). The receptor was derived from a human donor with chronic lymphocytic leukemia. The sequencing here drew on PBMCs, taken before ibrutinib treatment. The CDR3 bases are TGTGCCAGCAGCTTAGGGGTAACAGGGTTTCATGGCTACACCTTC. It specifies CASSLGVTGFHGYTF.